A selection of T cell receptor beta chains follows, all from one sample in a study of T cells in Graves' hyperthyroidism and ophthalmopathy. TCRdb passed the multiplex PCR reads through MiXCR, listing each CDR3 protein once. This sample has a few hundred thousand distinct CDR3 sequences, with about 18% found just once. Sequenced sample: blood. These TCRs come from a woman aged 18-29 years with Graves' hyperthyroidism. The CDR3 runs from the conserved cysteine through the conserved F or W. The D gene is left open where the match is weak. Clone size, where shown, is once, few, many, or a class for clones that have expanded.

>TRBJ1-5|TRBV2|.|many
CASSAQRDQPQHF
TGTGCCAGCAGTGCACAGAGGGATCAGCCCCAGCATTTT
>TRBJ1-5|TRBV7-2|.|.
CASSLQGGDHQPQHF
TGTGCCAGCAGCTTACAGGGTGGGGATCATCAGCCCCAGCATTTT
>TRBJ1-5|TRBV24-1|.|many
CATSFGNQPQHF
TGTGCCACCAGTTTCGGCAATCAGCCCCAGCATTTT
>TRBJ2-7|TRBV20-1|.|many
CSAVSGRGNVEQYF
TGCAGTGCTGTTTCGGGACGGGGTAATGTCGAGCAGTACTTC
>TRBJ2-5|TRBV4-1|.|few
CASSQAPPEAVGTLYF
TGCGCCAGCAGCCAAGCCCCTCCTGAGGCGGTGGGGACCCTGTACTTC
>TRBJ1-1|TRBV6-2/TRBV6-3|.|.
CASSYRAGMNTEAFF
TGTGCCAGCAGTTACAGGGCAGGGATGAACACTGAAGCTTTCTTT
>TRBJ2-5|TRBV7-8|TRBD1|many
CASSWGQGQETQYF
TGTGCCAGCAGCTGGGGACAGGGCCAAGAGACCCAGTACTTC
>TRBJ2-7|TRBV12-3/TRBV12-4|.|many
CASTKGRLVYEQYF
TGTGCCAGCACCAAAGGACGGCTAGTCTACGAGCAGTACTTC
>TRBJ1-1|TRBV28|.|many
CASSLATTGNTEAFF
TGTGCCAGCAGCTTGGCTACGACAGGGAACACTGAAGCTTTCTTT
>TRBJ1-5|TRBV6-1|.|many
CASSRWLNQPQHF
TGTGCCAGCAGTCGTTGGCTGAATCAGCCCCAGCATTTT
>TRBJ1-2|TRBV6-1|.|many
CASMRGREGYTF
TGTGCCAGCATGAGGGGAAGGGAGGGCTACACCTTC
>TRBJ1-1|TRBV7-2|.|once
CASSPDPVGNTEAFF
TGTGCCAGCAGCCCAGACCCGGTGGGGAACACTGAAGCTTTCTTT
>TRBJ1-1|TRBV12-3/TRBV12-4|.|many
CASSFPGWSTEAFF
TGTGCCAGCAGTTTCCCAGGGTGGAGCACTGAAGCTTTCTTT
>TRBJ2-7|TRBV7-9|.|few
CASSFDSAYEQYF
TGTGCCAGCAGCTTCGACAGTGCCTACGAGCAGTACTTC
>TRBJ2-2|TRBV10-2|.|.
CASSEGVTGELFF
TGCGCCAGCAGTGAAGGTGTCACCGGGGAGCTGTTTTTT
>TRBJ2-5|TRBV12-3/TRBV12-4|TRBD1|once
CASSPPGQGIVQETQYF
TGTGCCAGCAGTCCGCCGGGACAGGGAATTGTCCAAGAGACCCAGTACTTC
>TRBJ1-2|TRBV6-1|.|many
CASSESGDDGYTF
TGTGCCAGCAGTGAATCCGGGGATGATGGCTACACCTTC
>TRBJ2-7|TRBV28|TRBD2|many
CASSLGAGVGEQYF
TGTGCCAGCAGTCTCGGGGCGGGAGTCGGTGAGCAGTACTTC
>TRBJ1-3|TRBV12-3/TRBV12-4|.|.
CASSPQQGLYTIYF
TGTGCCAGCAGCCCTCAACAGGGTCTGTACACCATATATTTT
>TRBJ1-3|TRBV6-1|.|many
CASSTSPGIGGNTIYF
TGTGCCAGCAGCACTTCCCCGGGGATCGGTGGAAACACCATATATTTT
>TRBJ2-2|TRBV27|.|few
CASSWGLNTGELFF
TGTGCCAGCAGCTGGGGACTGAACACCGGGGAGCTGTTTTTT
>TRBJ2-2|TRBV12-3/TRBV12-4|TRBD2|many
CASRIFAGGRNTGELFF
TGTGCCAGCAGGATCTTCGCGGGGGGTCGGAACACCGGGGAGCTGTTTTTT
>TRBJ2-7|TRBV20-1|.|many
CSATPDSRSYEQYF
TGCAGTGCTACCCCGGACTCCCGCTCCTACGAGCAGTACTTC
>TRBJ1-1|TRBV19|.|many
CASSIEFRTFF
TGTGCCAGTAGTATCGAGTTTCGGACTTTCTTT
>TRBJ1-6|TRBV25-1|.|.
CASSGRLDRTASNSPLHF
TGTGCCAGCAGTGGGAGGCTCGACCGGACAGCCAGTAATTCACCCCTCCACTTT
>TRBJ1-2|TRBV12-3/TRBV12-4|.|many
CASRGISGGYTF
TGTGCCAGCCGGGGCATCTCAGGCGGCTACACCTTC
>TRBJ1-5|TRBV12-3/TRBV12-4|.|many
CASSLRGAGQPQHF
TGTGCCAGCAGTTTACGGGGGGCCGGGCAGCCCCAGCATTTT
>TRBJ2-5|TRBV7-3|TRBD2|.
CASSLSATSGGAETQYF
TGTGCCAGCAGCCTCTCGGCTACTAGCGGGGGGGCGGAGACCCAGTACTTC
>TRBJ1-2|TRBV6-1|.|many
CASSEAAYYGYTF
TGTGCCAGCAGTGAAGCAGCGTACTATGGCTACACCTTC
>TRBJ1-2|TRBV25-1|.|many
CASSEYPLQGGYTF
TGTGCCAGCAGTGAATACCCCCTTCAGGGGGGCTACACCTTC
>TRBJ1-3|TRBV6-5|.|many
CASSYSGGSGNTIYF
TGTGCCAGCAGTTACTCAGGGGGCTCTGGAAACACCATATATTTT
>TRBJ2-7|TRBV5-1|.|few
CASSIARAVGTSEQYF
TGCGCCAGCAGTATTGCACGAGCCGTGGGGACCTCCGAGCAGTACTTC
>TRBJ2-7|TRBV5-1|.|few
CASSNAGEQYF
TGCGCCAGCAGCAACGCGGGAGAGCAGTACTTC
>TRBJ1-5|TRBV27|.|many
CASSLRVSTQPQHF
TGTGCCAGCAGTTTAAGGGTTTCTACTCAGCCCCAGCATTTT
>TRBJ2-5|TRBV24-1|TRBD2|few
CATSDLRAGGKETQYF
TGTGCCACCAGTGATTTGCGCGCGGGGGGCAAAGAGACCCAGTACTTC
>TRBJ2-2|TRBV7-3|TRBD2|few
CASSYSPLRGGSTGELFF
TGTGCCAGCAGCTATTCCCCCTTGCGGGGGGGAAGCACCGGGGAGCTGTTTTTT
>TRBJ1-5|TRBV12-3/TRBV12-4|.|many
CASTLDNSNQPQHF
TGTGCCAGCACCTTAGATAATAGCAATCAGCCCCAGCATTTT
>TRBJ1-2|TRBV6-2/TRBV6-3|.|.
CASSWQERDGYTF
TGTGCCAGCAGTTGGCAGGAGCGGGATGGCTACACCTTC
>TRBJ2-5|TRBV10-3|.|many
CAISDTQMTQYF
TGTGCCATCAGTGACACACAAATGACCCAGTACTTC
>TRBJ1-2|TRBV11-2|.|many
CASSLGRLGGYTF
TGTGCCAGCAGCTTAGGAAGGCTGGGAGGCTACACCTTC
>TRBJ2-7|TRBV4-2|.|many
CASSQGSGGSNHYEQYF
TGTGCCAGCAGCCAAGGGTCCGGAGGGTCCAACCACTACGAGCAGTACTTC